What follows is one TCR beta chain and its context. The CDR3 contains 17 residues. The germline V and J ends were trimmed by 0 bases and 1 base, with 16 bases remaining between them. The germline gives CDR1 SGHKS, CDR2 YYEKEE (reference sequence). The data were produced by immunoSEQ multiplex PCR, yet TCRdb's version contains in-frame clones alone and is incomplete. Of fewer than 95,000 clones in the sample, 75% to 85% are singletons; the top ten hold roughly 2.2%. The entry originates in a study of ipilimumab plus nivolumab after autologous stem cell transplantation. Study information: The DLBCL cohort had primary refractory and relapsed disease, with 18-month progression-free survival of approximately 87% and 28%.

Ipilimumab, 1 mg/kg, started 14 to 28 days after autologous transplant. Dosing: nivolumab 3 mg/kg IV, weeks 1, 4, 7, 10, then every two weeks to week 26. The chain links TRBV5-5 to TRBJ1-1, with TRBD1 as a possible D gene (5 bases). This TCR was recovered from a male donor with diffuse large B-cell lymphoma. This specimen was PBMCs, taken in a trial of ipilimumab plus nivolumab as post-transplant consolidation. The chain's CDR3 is CASSLGQGGGRNTEAFF. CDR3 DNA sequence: TGTGCCAGCAGCTTGGGGCAGGGTGGGGGAAGGAACACTGAAGCTTTCTTT. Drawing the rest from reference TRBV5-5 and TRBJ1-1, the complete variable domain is DAGVTQSPTHLIKTRGQQVTLRCSPISGHKSVSWYQQVLGQGPQFIFQYYEKEERGRGNFPDRFSARQFPNYSSELNVNALLLGDSALYLCASSLGQGGGRNTEAFFGQGTRLTVV.